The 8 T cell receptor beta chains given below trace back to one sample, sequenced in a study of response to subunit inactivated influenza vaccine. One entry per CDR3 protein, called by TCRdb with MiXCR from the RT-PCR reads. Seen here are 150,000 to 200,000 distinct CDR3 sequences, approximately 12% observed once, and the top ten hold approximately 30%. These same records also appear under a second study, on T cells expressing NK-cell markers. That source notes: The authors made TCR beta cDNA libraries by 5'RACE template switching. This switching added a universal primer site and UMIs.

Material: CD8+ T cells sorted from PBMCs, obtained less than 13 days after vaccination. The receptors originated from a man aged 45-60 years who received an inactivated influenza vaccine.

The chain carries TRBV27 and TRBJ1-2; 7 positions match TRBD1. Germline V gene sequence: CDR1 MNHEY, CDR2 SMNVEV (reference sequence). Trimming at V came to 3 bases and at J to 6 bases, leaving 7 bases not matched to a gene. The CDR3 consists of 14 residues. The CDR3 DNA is TGTGCCAGCAGTTTGGTAGGGGGCGGGGATGGCTACACCTTC. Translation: CASSLVGGGDGYTF.

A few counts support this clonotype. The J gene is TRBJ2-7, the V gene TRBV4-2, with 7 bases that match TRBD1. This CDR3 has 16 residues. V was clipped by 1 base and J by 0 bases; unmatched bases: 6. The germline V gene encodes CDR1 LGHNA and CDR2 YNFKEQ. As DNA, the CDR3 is TGTGCCAGCAGCCAAGGCCAGGGGGTTTCCTCCTACGAGCAGTACTTC. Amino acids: CASSQGQGVSSYEQYF.

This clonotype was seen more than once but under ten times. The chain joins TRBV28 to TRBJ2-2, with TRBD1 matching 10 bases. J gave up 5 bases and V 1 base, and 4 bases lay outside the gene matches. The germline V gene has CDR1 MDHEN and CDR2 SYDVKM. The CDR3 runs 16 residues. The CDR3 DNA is TGTGCCAGCAGTTTATCCCCGGGACAGGGGACCGGGGAGCTGTTTTTT. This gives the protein CASSLSPGQGTGELFF.

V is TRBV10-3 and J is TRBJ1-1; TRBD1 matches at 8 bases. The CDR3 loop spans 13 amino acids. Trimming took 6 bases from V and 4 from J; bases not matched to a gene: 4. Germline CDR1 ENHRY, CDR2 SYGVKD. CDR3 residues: CAISRGQVTEAFF. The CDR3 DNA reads TGTGCCATCAGCAGGGGGCAAGTCACTGAAGCTTTCTTT.

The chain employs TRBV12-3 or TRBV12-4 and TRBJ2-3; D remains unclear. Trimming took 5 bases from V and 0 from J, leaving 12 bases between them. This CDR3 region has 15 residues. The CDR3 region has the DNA TGTGCCAGCAGTCTCGGGCACCCTAGCACAGATACGCAGTATTTT. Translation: CASSLGHPSTDTQYF.

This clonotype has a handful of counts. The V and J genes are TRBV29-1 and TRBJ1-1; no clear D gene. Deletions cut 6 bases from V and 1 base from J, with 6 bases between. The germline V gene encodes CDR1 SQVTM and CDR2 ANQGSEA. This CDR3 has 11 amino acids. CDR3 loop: CSVGRNTEAFF. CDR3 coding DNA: TGCAGCGTGGGGAGGAACACTGAAGCTTTCTTT.

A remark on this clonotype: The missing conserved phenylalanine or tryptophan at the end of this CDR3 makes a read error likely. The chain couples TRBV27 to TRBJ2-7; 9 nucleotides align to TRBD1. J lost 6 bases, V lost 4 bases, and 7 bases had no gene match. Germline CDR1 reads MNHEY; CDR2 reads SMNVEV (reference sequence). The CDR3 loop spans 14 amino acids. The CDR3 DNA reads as TGTGCCAGCAGTTCCTCCGGGACAGGGAGCGAGCAGTACTCC. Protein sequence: CASSSSGTGSEQYS.

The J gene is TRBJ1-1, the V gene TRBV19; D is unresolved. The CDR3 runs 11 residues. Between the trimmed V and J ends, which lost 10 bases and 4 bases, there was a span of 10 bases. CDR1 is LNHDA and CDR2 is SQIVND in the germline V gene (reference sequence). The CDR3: CAILWGTEAFF. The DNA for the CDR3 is TGTGCCATTTTATGGGGCACTGAAGCTTTCTTT.